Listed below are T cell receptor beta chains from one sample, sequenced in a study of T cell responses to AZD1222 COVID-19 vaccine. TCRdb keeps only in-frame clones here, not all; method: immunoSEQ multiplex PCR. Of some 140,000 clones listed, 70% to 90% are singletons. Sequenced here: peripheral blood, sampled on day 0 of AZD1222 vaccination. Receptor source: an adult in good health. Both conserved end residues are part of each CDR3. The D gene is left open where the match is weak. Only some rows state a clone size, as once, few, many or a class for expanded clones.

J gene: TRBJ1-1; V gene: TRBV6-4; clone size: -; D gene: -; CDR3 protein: CASRPGPMNTEAFF; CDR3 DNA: TGTGCCAGCAGGCCTGGACCCATGAACACTGAAGCTTTCTTT
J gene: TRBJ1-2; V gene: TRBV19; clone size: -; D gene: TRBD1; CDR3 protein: CASSRDSLNSYGYTF; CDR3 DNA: TGTGCCAGTAGTAGGGACAGCTTAAATTCCTATGGCTACACCTTC
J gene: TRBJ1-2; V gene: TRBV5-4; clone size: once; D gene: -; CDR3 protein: CASSSEGTPGHGYTF; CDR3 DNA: TGTGCCAGCAGCTCGGAAGGGACACCTGGCCATGGCTACACCTTC
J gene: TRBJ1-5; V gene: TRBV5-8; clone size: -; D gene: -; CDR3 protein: CASRKDSNQPQHF; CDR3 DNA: TGTGCCAGCAGAAAGGATAGCAATCAGCCCCAGCATTTT
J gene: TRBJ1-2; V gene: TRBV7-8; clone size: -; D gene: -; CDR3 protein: CASSLGPQGINYGYTF; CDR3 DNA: TGTGCCAGCAGCTTGGGTCCCCAGGGAATTAACTATGGCTACACCTTC
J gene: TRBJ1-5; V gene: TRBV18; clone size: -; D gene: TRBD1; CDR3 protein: CASSPATGSNQPQHF; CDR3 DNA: TGTGCCAGCTCACCAGCGACAGGGAGCAATCAGCCCCAGCATTTT
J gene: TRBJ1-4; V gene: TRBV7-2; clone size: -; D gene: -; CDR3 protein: CASSPTRAPNEKLFF; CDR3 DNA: TGTGCCAGCAGCCCGACCCGGGCACCTAATGAAAAACTGTTTTTT
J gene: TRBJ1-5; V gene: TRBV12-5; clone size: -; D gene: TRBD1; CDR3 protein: CASGWGTGGQPQHF; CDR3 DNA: TGTGCTAGTGGTTGGGGGACAGGGGGTCAGCCCCAGCATTTT
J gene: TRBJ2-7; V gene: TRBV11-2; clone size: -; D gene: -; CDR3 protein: CASSSHSFGEQYF; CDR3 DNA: TGTGCCAGCAGCTCACACTCCTTTGGGGAGCAGTACTTC
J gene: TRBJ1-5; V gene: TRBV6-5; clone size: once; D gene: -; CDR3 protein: CASSYSKVQPQHF; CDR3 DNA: TGTGCCAGCAGTTACTCAAAGGTACAGCCCCAGCATTTT
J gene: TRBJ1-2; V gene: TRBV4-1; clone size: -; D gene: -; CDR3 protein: CASSQDLTGVYGYTF; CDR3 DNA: TGCGCCAGCAGCCAAGATCTGACGGGAGTCTATGGCTACACCTTC
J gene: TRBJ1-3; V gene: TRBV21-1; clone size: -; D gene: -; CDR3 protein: CASGAGDSGNTIYF; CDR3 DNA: TGTGCCAGCGGGGCAGGCGACTCTGGAAACACCATATATTTT